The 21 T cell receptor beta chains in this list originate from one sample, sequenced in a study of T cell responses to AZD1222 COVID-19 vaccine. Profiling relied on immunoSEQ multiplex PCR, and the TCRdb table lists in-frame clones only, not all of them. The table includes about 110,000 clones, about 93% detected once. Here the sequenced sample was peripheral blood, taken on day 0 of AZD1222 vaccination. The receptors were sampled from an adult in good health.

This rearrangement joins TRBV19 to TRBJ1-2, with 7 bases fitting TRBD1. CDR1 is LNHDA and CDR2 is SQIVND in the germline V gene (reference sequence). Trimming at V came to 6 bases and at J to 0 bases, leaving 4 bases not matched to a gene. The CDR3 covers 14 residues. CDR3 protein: CASSRDSSNYGYTF. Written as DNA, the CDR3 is TGTGCCAGTAGCCGGGACAGTTCTAACTATGGCTACACCTTC.

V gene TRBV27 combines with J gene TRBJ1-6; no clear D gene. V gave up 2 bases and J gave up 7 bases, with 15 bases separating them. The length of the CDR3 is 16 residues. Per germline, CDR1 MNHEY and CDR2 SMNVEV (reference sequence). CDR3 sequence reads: CASSLRALQTNSPLHF. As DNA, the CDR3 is TGTGCCAGCAGTTTACGGGCCTTACAAACCAATTCACCCCTCCACTTT.

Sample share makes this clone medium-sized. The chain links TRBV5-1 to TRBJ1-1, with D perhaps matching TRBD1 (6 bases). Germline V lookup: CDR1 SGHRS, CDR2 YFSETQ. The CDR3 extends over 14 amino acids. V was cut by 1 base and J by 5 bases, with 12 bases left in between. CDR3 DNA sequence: TGCGCCAGCAGCTTGACAGGGCGGGGAACTGAAGCTTTCTTT. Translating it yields CASSLTGRGTEAFF.

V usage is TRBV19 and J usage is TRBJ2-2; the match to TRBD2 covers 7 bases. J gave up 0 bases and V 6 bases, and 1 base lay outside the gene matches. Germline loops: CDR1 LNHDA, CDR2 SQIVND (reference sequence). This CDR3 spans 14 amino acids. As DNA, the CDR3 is TGTGCCAGTAGGCGGGGGACGAACACCGGGGAGCTGTTTTTT. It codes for CASRRGTNTGELFF.

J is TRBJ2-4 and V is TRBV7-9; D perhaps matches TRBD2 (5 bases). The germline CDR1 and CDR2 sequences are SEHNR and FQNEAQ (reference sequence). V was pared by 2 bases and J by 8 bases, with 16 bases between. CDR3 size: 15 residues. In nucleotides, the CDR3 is TGTGCCAGCAGCTTAACGGAGGTCGAGTTCCACATTCAGTACTTC. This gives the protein CASSLTEVEFHIQYF.

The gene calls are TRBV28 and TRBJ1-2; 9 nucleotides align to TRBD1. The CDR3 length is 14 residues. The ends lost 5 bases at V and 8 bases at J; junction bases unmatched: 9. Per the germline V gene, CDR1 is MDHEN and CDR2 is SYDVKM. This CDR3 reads CASSLPGQGSGYTF. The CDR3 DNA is TGTGCCAGCAGTCTGCCGGGACAGGGATCCGGCTACACCTTC.

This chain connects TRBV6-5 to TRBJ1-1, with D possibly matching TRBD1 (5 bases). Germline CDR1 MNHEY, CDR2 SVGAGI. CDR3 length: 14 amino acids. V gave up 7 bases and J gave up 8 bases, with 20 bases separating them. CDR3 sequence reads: CASTGGWWGEEAFF. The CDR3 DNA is TGTGCCAGCACAGGAGGATGGTGGGGGGAAGAAGCTTTCTTT.

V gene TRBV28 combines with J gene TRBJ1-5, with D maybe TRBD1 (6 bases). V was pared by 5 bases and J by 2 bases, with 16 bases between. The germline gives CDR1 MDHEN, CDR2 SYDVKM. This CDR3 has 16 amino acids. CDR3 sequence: CASSIPGEGGNQPQHF. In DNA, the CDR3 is TGTGCCAGCAGTATCCCAGGGGAAGGGGGCAATCAGCCCCAGCATTTT.

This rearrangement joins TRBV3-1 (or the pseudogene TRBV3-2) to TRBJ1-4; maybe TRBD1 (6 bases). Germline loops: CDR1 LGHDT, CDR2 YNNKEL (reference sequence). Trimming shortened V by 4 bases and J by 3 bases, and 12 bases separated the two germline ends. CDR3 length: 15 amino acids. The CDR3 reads CASSPRGSSNEKLFF. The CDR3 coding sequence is TGTGCCAGCAGCCCAAGGGGGTCTTCTAATGAAAAACTGTTTTTT.

The CDR3 DNA is TGTGCCAGCAGTTTAGCTAGCCTCTACGAGCAGTACTTC. This gives the protein CASSLASLYEQYF. The V and J genes are TRBV6-2 or TRBV6-3 and TRBJ2-7, with a weak D call TRBD2 (5 bases). There are 13 residues in the CDR3. The germline CDR1 and CDR2 sequences are MNHEY and SVGEGT. V was shortened by 4 bases and J by 3 bases, with 10 bases between the two germline ends.

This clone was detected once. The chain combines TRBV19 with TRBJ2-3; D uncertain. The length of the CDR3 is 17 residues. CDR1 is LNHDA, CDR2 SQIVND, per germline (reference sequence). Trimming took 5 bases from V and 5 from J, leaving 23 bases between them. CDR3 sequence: CASSRQTHTGPQDTQYF. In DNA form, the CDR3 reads TGTGCCAGTAGTCGACAAACTCATACCGGGCCGCAAGATACGCAGTATTTT.

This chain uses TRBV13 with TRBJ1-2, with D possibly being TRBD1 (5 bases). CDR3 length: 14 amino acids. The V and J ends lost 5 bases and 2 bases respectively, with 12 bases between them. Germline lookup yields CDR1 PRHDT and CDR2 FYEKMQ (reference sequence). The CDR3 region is CASSAGLANYGYTF. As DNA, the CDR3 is TGTGCCAGCAGCGCGGGACTGGCAAACTATGGCTACACCTTC.

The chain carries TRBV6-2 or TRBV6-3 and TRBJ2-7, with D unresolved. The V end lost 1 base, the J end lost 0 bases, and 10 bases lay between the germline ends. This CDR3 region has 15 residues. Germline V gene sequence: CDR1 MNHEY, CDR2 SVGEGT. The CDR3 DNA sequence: TGTGCCAGCAGTTACTTTGCAGGCGACTCCTACGAGCAGTACTTC. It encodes CASSYFAGDSYEQYF.

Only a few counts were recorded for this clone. CDR3 in DNA: TGTGCCAGCAGCTTGGGGGACAGGGCGTCCAAAGCTTTCTTT. Translating gives CASSLGDRASKAFF. The chain couples TRBV5-4 to TRBJ1-1; 9 bases fit TRBD1. CDR3 length: 14 amino acids. Trimming at V came to 0 bases and at J to 9 bases, leaving 6 bases not matched to a gene. The germline gives CDR1 SGHNT, CDR2 YYREEE (reference sequence).

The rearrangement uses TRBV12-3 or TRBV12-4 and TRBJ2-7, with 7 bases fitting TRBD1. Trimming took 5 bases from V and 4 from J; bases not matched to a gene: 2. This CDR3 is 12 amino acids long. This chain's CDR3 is CASSQQGYEQYF. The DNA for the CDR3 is TGTGCCAGCAGTCAACAGGGGTACGAGCAGTACTTC.

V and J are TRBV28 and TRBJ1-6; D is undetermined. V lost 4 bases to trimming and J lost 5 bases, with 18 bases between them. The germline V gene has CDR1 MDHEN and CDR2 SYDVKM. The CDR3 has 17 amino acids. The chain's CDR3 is CASSSFRRNRNNSPLHF. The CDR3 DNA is TGTGCCAGCAGTTCGTTCAGACGAAACCGAAATAATTCACCCCTCCACTTT.

CDR3 sequence reads: CSADSGLSTDTQYF. The CDR3 DNA reads TGCAGCGCTGACTCCGGGTTGAGCACAGATACGCAGTATTTT. The chain has TRBV29-1 and TRBJ2-3; D gene uncertain. Germline values: CDR1 SQVTM, CDR2 ANQGSEA. V was trimmed by 7 bases and J by 0 bases, leaving 14 bases between them. The CDR3 extends over 14 amino acids.

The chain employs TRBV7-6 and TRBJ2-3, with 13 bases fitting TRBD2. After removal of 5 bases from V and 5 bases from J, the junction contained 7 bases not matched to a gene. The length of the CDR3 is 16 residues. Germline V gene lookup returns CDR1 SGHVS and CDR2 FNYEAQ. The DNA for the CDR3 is TGTGCCAGCAGCGCGGGACTAGCGGGGTGGGGAGATACGCAGTATTTT. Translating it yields CASSAGLAGWGDTQYF.

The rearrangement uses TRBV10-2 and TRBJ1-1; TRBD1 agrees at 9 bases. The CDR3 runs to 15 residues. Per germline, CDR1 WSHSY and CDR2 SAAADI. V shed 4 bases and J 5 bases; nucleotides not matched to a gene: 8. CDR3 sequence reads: CASSGQGVTGTEAFF. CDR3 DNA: TGCGCCAGCAGTGGACAGGGGGTAACTGGGACTGAAGCTTTCTTT.

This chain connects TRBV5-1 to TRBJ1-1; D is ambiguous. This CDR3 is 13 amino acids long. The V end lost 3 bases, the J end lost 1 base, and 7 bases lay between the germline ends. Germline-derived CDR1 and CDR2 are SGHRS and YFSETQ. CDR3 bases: TGCGCCAGCAGCTCCCACGGGAACACTGAAGCTTTCTTT. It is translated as CASSSHGNTEAFF.

The CDR3 loop is CASSPVQSPGELFF. The DNA for the CDR3 is TGTGCCAGCAGTCCTGTCCAGAGCCCCGGGGAGCTGTTTTTT. The chain employs TRBV6-5 and TRBJ2-2; D is ambiguous. Trimming shortened V by 5 bases and J by 6 bases, and 13 bases separated the two germline ends. The CDR3 has 14 amino acids. Germline-derived CDR1 and CDR2 are MNHEY and SVGAGI.